This paragraph reports one T cell receptor beta chain. Its antigen is not known. V lost 3 bases and J lost 0, with 6 bases in between. From germline, CDR1 is GTSNPN and CDR2 SVGIG (reference sequence). The CDR3 sequence is 12 residues long. This entry comes from a study of graft-versus-host responses after intestinal transplantation. TCRdb keeps only in-frame clones here, not all; method: immunoSEQ multiplex PCR. The sample records fewer than 110,000 clones, over 80% being singletons. This sequence originates from a human donor who was the organ donor for an intestinal transplant. The starting material was unstimulated CD4+ T cells sorted from spleen or lymph node cells, obtained before transplant. V gene TRBV30 combines with J gene TRBJ2-7; no reliable D call. CDR3 DNA sequence: TGTGCCTGGAGCAGGAGCTCCTACGAGCAGTACTTC. Amino acids: CAWSRSSYEQYF.